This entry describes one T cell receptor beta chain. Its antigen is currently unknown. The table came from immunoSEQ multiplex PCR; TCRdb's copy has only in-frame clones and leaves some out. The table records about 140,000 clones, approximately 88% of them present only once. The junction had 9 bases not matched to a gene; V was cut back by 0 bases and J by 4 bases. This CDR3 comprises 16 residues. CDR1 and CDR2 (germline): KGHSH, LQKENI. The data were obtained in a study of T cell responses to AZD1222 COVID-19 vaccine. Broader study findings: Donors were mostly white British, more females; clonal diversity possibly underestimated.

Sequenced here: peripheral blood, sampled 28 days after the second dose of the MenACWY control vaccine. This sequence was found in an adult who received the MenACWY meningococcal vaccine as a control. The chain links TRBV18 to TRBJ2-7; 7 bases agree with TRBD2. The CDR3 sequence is CASSPPRRERGYEQYF. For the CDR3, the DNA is TGTGCCAGCTCACCACCCCGGCGGGAGAGAGGGTACGAGCAGTACTTC.